This T cell receptor beta chain is from a study of untreated major depressive disorder. Study-wide results and limits: Depressed patients' CD4+ T cells carried increased TRBV05-01 (Vbeta 5.1) usage versus control CD4+ T cells. In every subject, the five largest TRBV05-01 clones were private.

Trimming left V 6 bases short and J 3 bases short, with 17 bases between. Looked up from germline, CDR1 is LNHDA and CDR2 is SQIVND (reference sequence). This CDR3 is 15 amino acids long. Worth noting for this clone: Antigen: not known.

Method: immunoSEQ multiplex PCR; TCRdb's copy keeps in-frame clones and lacks some. The sample holds around 13,000 clones; under 95% are singletons and the top ten take around 1.8%. Every depressed patient was matched in pairs with a non-depressed control on sex, age, current smoking status and body mass index. Patients scored at least 18 on the Hamilton Depression Scale with DSM-IV major depression. Roughly 30 ml of blood was drawn into EDTA tubes. The sequence was obtained from a young woman with major depressive disorder. The chain links TRBV19 to TRBJ1-2, with a weak D call TRBD1 (6 bases). The sample taken for sequencing was CD4+ T cells from PBMCs. CDR3 residues: CASRYRTGWDYGYTF. The DNA of the CDR3 is TGTGCCAGTAGATATAGAACAGGGTGGGACTATGGCTACACCTTC.